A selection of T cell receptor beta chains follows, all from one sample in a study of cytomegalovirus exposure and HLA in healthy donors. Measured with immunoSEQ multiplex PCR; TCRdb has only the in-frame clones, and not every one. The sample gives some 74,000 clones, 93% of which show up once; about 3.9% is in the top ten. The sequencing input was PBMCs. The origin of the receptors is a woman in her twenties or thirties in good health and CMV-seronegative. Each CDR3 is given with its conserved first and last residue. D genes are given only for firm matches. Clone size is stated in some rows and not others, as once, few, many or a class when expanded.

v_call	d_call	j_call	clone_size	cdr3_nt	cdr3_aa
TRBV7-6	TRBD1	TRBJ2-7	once	TGTGCCAGTAAGAGGGGACAGGGGGTCGACGAGCAGTACTTC	CASKRGQGVDEQYF
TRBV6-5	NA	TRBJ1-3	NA	TGTGCCAGCAGTTACGGGGACGGGAGCTCTGGAAACACCATATATTTT	CASSYGDGSSGNTIYF
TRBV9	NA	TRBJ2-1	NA	TGTGCCAGCAGCTTTTTGGGGACTGGCTCTAATGAGCAGTTCTTC	CASSFLGTGSNEQFF
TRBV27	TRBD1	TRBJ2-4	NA	TGTGCCACCTCCCGGGACAGCATTCTAGCCAAAAACATTCAGTACTTC	CATSRDSILAKNIQYF
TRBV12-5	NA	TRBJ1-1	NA	TGTGCTAGTGCAATCAGGGGTAGGACTGAAGCTTTCTTT	CASAIRGRTEAFF
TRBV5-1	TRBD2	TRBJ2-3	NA	TGCGCCAGCAGCTTGGGGTTAGCGGGAGGCACAGATACGCAGTATTTT	CASSLGLAGGTDTQYF
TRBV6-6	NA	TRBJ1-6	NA	TGTGCCAGCAGTTACAGGGGGGGCAATACGCCCCTCCACTTT	CASSYRGGNTPLHF
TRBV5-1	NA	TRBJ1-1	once	TGCGCCAGCGCAACCGGGGGAATGAGGACTGAAGCTTTCTTT	CASATGGMRTEAFF
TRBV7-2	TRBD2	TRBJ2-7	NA	TGTGCCAGCAGCTTAGCGGTTAGCGGGGGGATGTACGAGCAGTACTTC	CASSLAVSGGMYEQYF
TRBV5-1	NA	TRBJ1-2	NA	TGCGCCAGCAGCCTCGACCCACAGGACTATGGCTACACCTTC	CASSLDPQDYGYTF
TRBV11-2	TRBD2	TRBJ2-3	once	TGTGCCAGCAGCGTGGGGGCGGGGGGGCTAGATACGCAGTATTTT	CASSVGAGGLDTQYF
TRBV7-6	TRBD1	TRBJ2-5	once	TGTGCCAGCAGCGGTTGGGGACAGTATCAAGAGACCCAGTACTTC	CASSGWGQYQETQYF
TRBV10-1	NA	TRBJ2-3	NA	TGCGCCAGCAGTGATGTAGGGACTGTCACAGATACGCAGTATTTT	CASSDVGTVTDTQYF
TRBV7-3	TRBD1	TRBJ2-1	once	TGTGCCAGCAGCTTCGACAGGGGGGGCTACAATGAGCAGTTCTTC	CASSFDRGGYNEQFF
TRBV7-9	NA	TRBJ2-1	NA	TGTGCCAGCAGCGGTCCGGGACTCCAAAATGAGCAGTTCTTC	CASSGPGLQNEQFF
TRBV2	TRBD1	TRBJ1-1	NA	TGTGCCAGTAGCCGGGACAGAGAAGCTTTCTTT	CASSRDREAFF
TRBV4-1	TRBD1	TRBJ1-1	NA	TGCGCCAGCAGCCAAGATACAGGGGTTGGGACTGAAGCTTTCTTT	CASSQDTGVGTEAFF
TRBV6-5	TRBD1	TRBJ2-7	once	TGTGCCAGCAGTCGGACAGGGGGGACCTACGAGCAGTACTTC	CASSRTGGTYEQYF
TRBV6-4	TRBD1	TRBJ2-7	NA	TGTGCCAGCAGTGAAGGGACAGGGTTGGTCTACGAGCAGTACTTC	CASSEGTGLVYEQYF
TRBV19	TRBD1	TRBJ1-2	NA	TGTGCCAGTAACACGGGACAGTTTAACTATGGCTACACCTTC	CASNTGQFNYGYTF
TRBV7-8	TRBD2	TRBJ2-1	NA	TGTGCCAGCAGCTTCTATGCAACGATGTCTAGCGGGAGCAATGAGCAGTTCTTC	CASSFYATMSSGSNEQFF
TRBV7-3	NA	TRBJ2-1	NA	TGTGCCAGCAGCCCGGTACGGAGCTCCTACAATGAGCAGTTCTTC	CASSPVRSSYNEQFF
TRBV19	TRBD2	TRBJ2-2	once	TGTGCCAGTAGTTCACCGGGACTAGCGGGAGTCGGGGAGCTGTTTTTT	CASSSPGLAGVGELFF
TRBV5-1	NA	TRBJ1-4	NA	TGCGCCAGCAGCTTATCTGGGAGGGGTGAAAAACTGTTTTTT	CASSLSGRGEKLFF
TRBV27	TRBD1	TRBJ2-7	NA	TGTGCCAGCAGTCCATTCTTACAGGGGTCTGGGCGCTACGAGCAGTACTTC	CASSPFLQGSGRYEQYF
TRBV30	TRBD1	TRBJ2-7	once	TGTGCCTCTCGGACAGGGGACTACGAGCAGTACTTC	CASRTGDYEQYF
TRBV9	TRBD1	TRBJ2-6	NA	TGTGCCAGCAGCCAAGGGACAGTTGGGGCCAACGTCCTGACTTTC	CASSQGTVGANVLTF
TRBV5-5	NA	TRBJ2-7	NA	TGTGCCAGCAGCTTGTCCGGCCGAGGTACGGGCTCCTACGAGCAGTACTTC	CASSLSGRGTGSYEQYF
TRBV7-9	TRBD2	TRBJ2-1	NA	TGTGCCAGCAGCTTTCTAGCGGGAGGGCAGGCTGAGCAGTTCTTC	CASSFLAGGQAEQFF
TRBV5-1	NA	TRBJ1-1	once	TGCGCCAGCAGCTTGTACTCCGAGCTCAACACTGAAGCTTTCTTT	CASSLYSELNTEAFF
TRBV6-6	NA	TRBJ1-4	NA	TGTGCCAGCAGCGTTACCCTACCGGGTGAAAAACTGTTTTTT	CASSVTLPGEKLFF
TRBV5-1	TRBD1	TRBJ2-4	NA	TGCGCCAGCAGGGGGATGGACAGGGGCCTGGTAGACATTCAGTACTTC	CASRGMDRGLVDIQYF
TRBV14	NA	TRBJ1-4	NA	TGTGCCAGCAGCTGGCGTCAGGGGAATGAAAAACTGTTTTTT	CASSWRQGNEKLFF
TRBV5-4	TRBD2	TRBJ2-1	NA	TGTGCCAGCAGCTTCGGACTAGCGGTCTACAATGAGCAGTTCTTC	CASSFGLAVYNEQFF
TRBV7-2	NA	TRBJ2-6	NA	TGTGCCAGCAGCTTAGCAGGGGCAGGCTTCTCTGGGGCCAACGTCCTGACTTTC	CASSLAGAGFSGANVLTF
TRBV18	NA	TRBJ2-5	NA	TGTGCCAGCTCACCACCTAGCGAAGAGACCCAGTACTTC	CASSPPSEETQYF
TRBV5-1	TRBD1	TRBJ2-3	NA	TGCGCCAGCACTCCGACGGACAGGAACACAGATACGCAGTATTTT	CASTPTDRNTDTQYF
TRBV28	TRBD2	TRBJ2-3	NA	TGTGCCAGCAGTTTAATGTTGGTAGCGGGGGGACCCAGCCGCACAGATACGCAGTATTTT	CASSLMLVAGGPSRTDTQYF
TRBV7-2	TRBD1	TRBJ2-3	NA	TGTGCCAGCAGCTTACAGGGGGCCGCAAACACAGATACGCAGTATTTT	CASSLQGAANTDTQYF
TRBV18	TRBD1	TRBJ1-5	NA	TGTGCCAGCTCACCCCAAGGACAGGGGGGGAGCAATCAGCCCCAGCATTTT	CASSPQGQGGSNQPQHF
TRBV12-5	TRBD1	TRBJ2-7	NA	TGTGCTAGTGGTTTGGTACAGGTAAGACAGGGCCATTACTTC	CASGLVQVRQGHYF
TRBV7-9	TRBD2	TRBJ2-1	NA	TGTGCCAGCAGCCGAGAGACTAGCGGGAGGGCCGGAAATGAGCAGTTCTTC	CASSRETSGRAGNEQFF
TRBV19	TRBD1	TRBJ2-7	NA	TGTGCCAGTAGTATAATCGGACAGGGCCCGTACGAGCAGTACTTC	CASSIIGQGPYEQYF
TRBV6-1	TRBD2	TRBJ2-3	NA	TGTGCCAGCAGTGAATTGGGGACTAGTCGGGGTACGCAGTATTTT	CASSELGTSRGTQYF
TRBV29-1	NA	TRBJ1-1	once	TGCAGCGTTGACGTGGGAGGGACTGAAGCTTTCTTT	CSVDVGGTEAFF
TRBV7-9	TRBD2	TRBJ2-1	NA	TGTGCCAGCAGCGCTCTAGCGGGAGTGTTTGGTGAGCAGTTCTTC	CASSALAGVFGEQFF
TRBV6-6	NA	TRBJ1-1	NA	TGTGCCAGCAGTTACGGGAAGGGGGTAGACTCTGAAGCTTTCTTT	CASSYGKGVDSEAFF
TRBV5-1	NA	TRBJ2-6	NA	TGCGCCAGCAGCTTGGGTATTGGGGCTGTTGGGGCCAACGTCCTGACTTTC	CASSLGIGAVGANVLTF
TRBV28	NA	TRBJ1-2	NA	TGTGCCAGCAGTTTTTCAAGGGGTCGTTCTTATGGCTACACCTTC	CASSFSRGRSYGYTF
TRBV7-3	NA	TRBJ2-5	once	TGTGCCAGCAGCGCAACAGGGAAGAGCCTCCAAGAGACCCAGTACTTC	CASSATGKSLQETQYF
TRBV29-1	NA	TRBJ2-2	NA	TGCAGCACCTCCGGGGTTGGGGTGAACACCGGGGAGCTGTTTTTT	CSTSGVGVNTGELFF
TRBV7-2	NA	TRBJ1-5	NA	TGTGCCAGCAGCTTAGAGTCGGGTCAGCCCCAGCATTTT	CASSLESGQPQHF
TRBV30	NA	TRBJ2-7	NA	TGTGCCTGGACCGCACCTCCGAGCACCTACGAGCAGTACTTC	CAWTAPPSTYEQYF
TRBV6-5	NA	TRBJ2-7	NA	TGTGCCAGCAGGCTCGGGACACTAAAGAGCGAGCAGTACTTC	CASRLGTLKSEQYF
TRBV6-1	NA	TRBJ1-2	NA	TGTGCCAGCAGACGCGCGGGTTCCCTATATGGCTACACCTTC	CASRRAGSLYGYTF
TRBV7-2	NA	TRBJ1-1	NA	TGTGCCAGCAGCTTAGGTGAGCTCCACACTGAAGCTTTCTTT	CASSLGELHTEAFF
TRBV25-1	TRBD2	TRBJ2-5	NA	TGTGCCAGCAGTGGGAGCGGGAGGCAAGAGACCCAGTACTTC	CASSGSGRQETQYF
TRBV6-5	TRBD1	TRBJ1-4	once	TGTGCCAGCAGTTTACTCCAGGGGGACGAAAAACTGTTTTTT	CASSLLQGDEKLFF
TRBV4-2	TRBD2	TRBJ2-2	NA	TGTGCCAGCAGCACGGGGACTAGCGGGAGATCCACCGGGGAGCTGTTTTTT	CASSTGTSGRSTGELFF